The 11 T cell receptor beta chains listed next were all sequenced from one sample in a study of T-cell reconstitution after alpha-beta-depleted transplantation in children. As it was prepared, the TCRbeta library received unique molecular identifiers. TCRdb re-derived calls from the PCR reads in MiXCR, one entry per CDR3 protein. This table has about 870,000 distinct CDR3 sequences, around 15% appearing once. The material was PBMCs, mostly from graft donor cells, obtained 360 days after TCRalphabeta/CD19-depleted stem cell transplant. All receptors derive from a male patient aged 5 to 17 who had a stem cell transplant for acute lymphoblastic leukemia, so the T cells may come from the graft donor.

This clonotype was seen a handful of times. V is TRBV4-1 and J is TRBJ2-2; no definite D call. Trimming stripped 6 bases from V and 3 bases from J, with 14 bases between. This CDR3 is built from 15 residues. From germline, CDR1 is MGHRA and CDR2 YSYEKL. CDR3 protein: CASSLHGRDTGELFF. Here the CDR3 DNA reads TGCGCCAGCAGTCTCCATGGTCGGGACACCGGGGAGCTGTTTTTT.

The V gene is TRBV12-3 or TRBV12-4, the J gene TRBJ2-1; 16 bases fit TRBD2. This CDR3 contains 20 residues. V lost 7 bases and J lost 2; bases outside the gene matches: 14. CDR3 loop: CASTEIPGLAGGHTYNEQFF. As DNA, the CDR3 is TGTGCCAGCACTGAGATACCGGGACTAGCGGGAGGGCACACCTACAATGAGCAGTTCTTC.

The chain carries TRBV19 and TRBJ2-1, with 11 bases aligning to TRBD2. The CDR3 has 16 residues. The V gene's germline CDR1 is LNHDA and CDR2 SQIVND (reference sequence). The junction had 5 bases not matched to a gene; V was cut back by 5 bases and J by 2 bases. CDR3 coding DNA: TGTGCCAGTAGTGGCCTAGCGGGGGGCCCCTACAATGAGCAGTTCTTC. This translates into CASSGLAGGPYNEQFF.

In regard to this clonotype: One junction end disagrees with the germline gene, perhaps due to a read error. V is TRBV10-2 and J is TRBJ2-3; D not resolved. There are 15 residues in the CDR3. CDR1 WSHSY and CDR2 SAAADI come from the germline V gene. This chain's CDR3 is CASSESYDNTNTQYF. The CDR3 nucleotides read TGCGCCAGCAGTGAGTCATATGATAACACAAATACGCAGTATTTT.

The chain uses TRBV6-5 and TRBJ2-7, with 7 nucleotides matching TRBD2. CDR3 length equals 15 residues. V was pared by 0 bases and J by 0 bases, with 2 bases of the junction left unmatched. CDR1 MNHEY and CDR2 SVGAGI come from the germline V gene. The CDR3 loop reads CASSYSTGGSYEQYF. CDR3 bases: TGTGCCAGCAGTTACTCAACGGGAGGCTCCTACGAGCAGTACTTC.

This clonotype has just a few counts. The chain links TRBV27 to TRBJ2-1; TRBD2 is a possible D gene (6 bases). Germline V lookup: CDR1 MNHEY, CDR2 SMNVEV (reference sequence). There are 18 residues in the CDR3. V shed 4 bases and J shed 0 bases, with 19 bases lying between them. Written as DNA, the CDR3 is TGTGCCAGCAGTTCCACCGGGACTGATTTCTACTCCTACAATGAGCAGTTCTTC. This codes for CASSSTGTDFYSYNEQFF.

There are many counts of this clonotype. The J gene is TRBJ2-4, the V gene TRBV14, with TRBD2 identical over 11 bases. The ends lost 1 base at V and 2 bases at J; junction bases unmatched: 1. Looked up from germline, CDR1 is SGHDN and CDR2 is FVKESK. CDR3 size: 16 residues. The CDR3 sequence: CASSQGLAGTKNIQYF. The CDR3 bases are TGTGCCAGCAGCCAAGGACTAGCGGGGACCAAAAACATTCAGTACTTC.

This clonotype was seen more than once but under ten times. The chain joins TRBV6-5 to TRBJ2-7, with 8 nucleotides matching TRBD2. With 2 bases clipped from V and 4 bases from J, the junction kept 4 bases outside the gene matches. In germline, CDR1 is MNHEY, CDR2 SVGAGI. This CDR3 contains 14 residues. As DNA, the CDR3 is TGTGCCAGCAGTTACGGTAGCGGGATGTACGAGCAGTACTTC. Its protein product is CASSYGSGMYEQYF.

This clonotype has just a few counts. The rearrangement joins TRBV12-3 or TRBV12-4 to TRBJ2-1; D not resolved. This CDR3 contains 12 residues. V was shortened by 6 bases and J by 10 bases, with 13 bases between the two germline ends. The CDR3: CASRELEIEQFF. For the CDR3, the DNA is TGTGCCAGCAGGGAGCTAGAGATAGAGCAGTTCTTC.

The rearrangement links TRBV18 to TRBJ1-1; D may be TRBD1 (6 bases). V was cut by 3 bases and J by 7 bases, with 21 bases left in between. Germline CDR1 reads KGHSH; CDR2 reads LQKENI. The CDR3 spans 16 residues. As DNA, the CDR3 is TGTGCCAGCTCACCCCAGGACACCGTGGGGGGCCATGAAGCTTTCTTT. Protein product: CASSPQDTVGGHEAFF. The variable domain in full, completed from reference TRBV18 and TRBJ1-1, reads NAGVMQNPRHLVRRRGQEARLRCSPMKGHSHVYWYRQLPEEGLKFMVYLQKENIIDESGMPKERFSAEFPKEGPSILRIQQVVRGDSAAYFCASSPQDTVGGHEAFFGQGTRLTVV.

This clonotype appeared many times. This chain connects TRBV6-2 or TRBV6-3 to TRBJ2-7, with D possibly being TRBD1 (6 bases). Trimming stripped 3 bases from V and 2 bases from J, with 20 bases between. Germline V gene data show CDR1 as MNHEY and CDR2 as SVGEGT. The CDR3 sequence is 17 residues long. In DNA, the CDR3 is TGTGCCAGCAGTTATGAGGTAGGGGGACGGGGACCCTACGAGCAGTACTTC. It codes for CASSYEVGGRGPYEQYF.